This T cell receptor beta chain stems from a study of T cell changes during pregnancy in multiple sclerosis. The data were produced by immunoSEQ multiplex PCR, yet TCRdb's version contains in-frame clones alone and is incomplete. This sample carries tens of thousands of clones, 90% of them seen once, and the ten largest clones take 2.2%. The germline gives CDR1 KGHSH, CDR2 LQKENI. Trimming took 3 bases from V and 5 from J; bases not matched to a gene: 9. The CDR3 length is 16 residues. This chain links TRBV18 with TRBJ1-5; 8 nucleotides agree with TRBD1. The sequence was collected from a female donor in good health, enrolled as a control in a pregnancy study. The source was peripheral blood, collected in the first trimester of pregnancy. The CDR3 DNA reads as TGTGCCAGCTCACCGGGAGAGACAGGGGCCTATCAGCCCCAGCATTTT. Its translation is CASSPGETGAYQPQHF.